Shown below are 5 T cell receptor beta chains from a single sample sequenced in a study of T cells in women clearing cervical HPV infection. Profiled with immunoSEQ multiplex PCR; TCRdb holds only in-frame clones, not every one. The sample's table shows some 40,000 clones. Sequencing input: blood buffy coat. The receptors come from a woman aged 18-69 years with a cervical HPV16 infection that either progressed to CIN3+ or cleared (not recorded which).

To note about this clone: The CDR3 end falls 3 residues outside the read, so it is completed with the germline J gene. The chain links TRBV2 to TRBJ2-3; D might be TRBD1 (6 bases). The CDR3 runs to 15 residues. Germline V gene sequence: CDR1 SNHLY, CDR2 FYNNEI. The sequenced CDR3 bases are TGTGCCAGCAGTGAAGCGGCGAGCAGGGGTGAGACG. As protein: CASSEAASRGET. The whole CDR3 protein reads CASSEAASRGETQYF. Filled out from reference TRBV2 and TRBJ2-3, the complete variable domain reads EPEVTQTPSHQVTQMGQEVILRCVPISNHLYFYWYRQILGQKVEFLVSFYNNEISEKSEIFDDQFSVERPDGSNFTLKIRSTKLEDSAMYFCASSEAASRGETQYFGPGTRLTVL.

Note on this clone: The read comes to an end 3 residues before the CDR3 does, leaving the germline J gene to fill in the end. The chain is built from TRBV7-9 and TRBJ2-7, with 7 bases lining up with TRBD1. Germline V gene lookup returns CDR1 SEHNR and CDR2 FQNEAQ (reference sequence). CDR3 length equals 12 residues. V lost 5 bases to trimming and J lost 5 bases; unmatched junction nucleotides: 3. This CDR3 reads CASSQDRDEQYF. The CDR3 DNA, read in part, is TGTGCCAGCAGCCAAGACAGGGACGAG.

With respect to this clone: The missing CDR3 end, 3 residues past where the read stops, is filled in from the germline J gene. V gene TRBV7-9 combines with J gene TRBJ1-4, with 9 positions matching TRBD1. V shed 3 bases and J 3 bases; nucleotides not matched to a gene: 2. The CDR3 extends over 15 amino acids. CDR1 and CDR2 (germline): SEHNR, FQNEAQ (reference sequence). Incomplete CDR3 DNA: TGTGCCAGCAGCTTGGGGACAGGGTCTAATGAAAAA. It yields the protein CASSLGTGSNEK. The entire CDR3 reads CASSLGTGSNEKLFF.

Remarks on this clone: Read data end 3 residues before the CDR3 end; the end is taken from the germline J gene. V and J are TRBV5-1 and TRBJ2-7; D is unclear. Germline loops: CDR1 SGHRS, CDR2 YFSETQ. Trimming removed 0 bases at V and 2 bases at J, with 9 bases between. The CDR3 is made up of 14 amino acids. The CDR3 is CASSLAQSAYEQYF. The sequenced CDR3 bases are TGCGCCAGCAGCTTGGCACAGTCTGCCTACGAG.

With respect to this clone: The CDR3 end is not reached by the read, which stops 3 residues before it; the germline J gene fills it in. This chain links TRBV2 with TRBJ2-1; 8 nucleotides match TRBD1. Germline V CDR1 and CDR2: SNHLY, FYNNEI. The CDR3 is made up of 15 amino acids. The trim removed 6 bases at V and 5 bases at J, leaving 9 bases unmatched. The CDR3 sequence: CASRDRTGLNNEQFF. CDR3 DNA, as far as it was read: TGTGCCAGCAGGGACCGGACAGGGCTGAACAATGAG.